The T cell receptor beta chain described here comes from a study of cytomegalovirus exposure and HLA in healthy donors. V dropped 7 bases and J dropped 3 bases, with 10 bases sitting between them. Looked up from germline, CDR1 is SNHLY and CDR2 is FYNNEI. This CDR3 spans 14 amino acids. The study sampled nominally healthy donors, though unrecorded immune exposures were likely. Note on this clone: Its specificity is unknown.

General study findings and limits: An analysis was carried out later, and it reportedly showed fewer N-insertions in an Asian-associated ancestry cluster than the approximately 700-donor mean. Some TCR beta chains (about 180 of them) were listed as cytomegalovirus-associated.

Primers included in the PCR were 60 Vbeta and 13 Jbeta primers. Measured with immunoSEQ multiplex PCR; TCRdb has only the in-frame clones, and not every one. The sample has 200,000 or so clones, 75% to 80% seen once. The chain employs TRBV2 and TRBJ2-6; tentative D call: TRBD2 (5 bases). The source material was PBMCs. The TCR comes from a woman aged 30 to 39 in good health and CMV-seropositive. The CDR3 sequence: CASTSRVGANVLTF. DNA for the CDR3: TGTGCCAGCACCTCGCGGGTTGGGGCCAACGTCCTGACTTTC.